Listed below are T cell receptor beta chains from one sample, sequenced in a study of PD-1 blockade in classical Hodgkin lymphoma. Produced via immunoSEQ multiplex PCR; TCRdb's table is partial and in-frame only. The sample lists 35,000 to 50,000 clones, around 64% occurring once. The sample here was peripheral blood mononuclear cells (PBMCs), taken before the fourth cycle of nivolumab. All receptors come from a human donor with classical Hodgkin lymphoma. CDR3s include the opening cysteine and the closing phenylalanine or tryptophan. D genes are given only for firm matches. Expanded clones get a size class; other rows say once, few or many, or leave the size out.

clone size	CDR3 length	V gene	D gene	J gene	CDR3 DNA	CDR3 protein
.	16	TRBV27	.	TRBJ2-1	TGTGCCAGCATCCCCTCCGGAGGGCGGGGAAACAATGAGCAGTTCTTC	CASIPSGGRGNNEQFF
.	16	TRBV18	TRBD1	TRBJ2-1	TGTGCCAGCTCACCACCGGGACAGGGCTTTTACAATGAGCAGTTCTTC	CASSPPGQGFYNEQFF
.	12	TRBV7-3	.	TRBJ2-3	TGTGCCAGCAGCCTAACTGGACCATTTCAGTATTTT	CASSLTGPFQYF
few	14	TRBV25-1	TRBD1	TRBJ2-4	TGTGCCAGCAGCGCGGACAGGGCCAAAAACATTCAGTACTTC	CASSADRAKNIQYF
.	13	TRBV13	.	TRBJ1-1	TGTGCCAGCTCTAGACAATTGAACACTGAAGCTTTCTTT	CASSRQLNTEAFF
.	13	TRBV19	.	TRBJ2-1	TGTGCCAGTAGTATAGACGCTCTAGGCGAGCAGTTCTTC	CASSIDALGEQFF
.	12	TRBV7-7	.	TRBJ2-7	TGTGCCAGCAGCGCACAAGGTGGCGAGCAGTACTTC	CASSAQGGEQYF
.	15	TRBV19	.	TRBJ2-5	TGTGCCAGTAGTATAGGACACAGGGCCGTGCAGACCCAGTACTTC	CASSIGHRAVQTQYF
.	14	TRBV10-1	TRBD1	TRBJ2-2	TGCGCCAGCGAAGGGACAGGGGTTCCCGGGGAGCTGTTTTTT	CASEGTGVPGELFF
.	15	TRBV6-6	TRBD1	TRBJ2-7	TGTGCCAGCAGACGACGGACAGGCGACTCCTACGAGCAGTACTTC	CASRRRTGDSYEQYF
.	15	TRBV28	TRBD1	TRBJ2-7	TGTGCCAGCAGTCGCAGGGGGCTTAGCTCCTACGAGCAGTACTTC	CASSRRGLSSYEQYF
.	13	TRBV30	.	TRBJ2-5	TGTGCCTGGAGTTGGGCACCACAAGAGACCCAGTACTTC	CAWSWAPQETQYF
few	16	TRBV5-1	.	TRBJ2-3	TGCGCCAGCAGCTTGGTGGGGGGCCTTAGCACAGATACGCAGTATTTT	CASSLVGGLSTDTQYF
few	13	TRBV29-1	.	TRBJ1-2	TGCAGCGTCCACACCCTACTGGACGAGGGCTACACCTTC	CSVHTLLDEGYTF
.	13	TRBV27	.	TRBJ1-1	TGTGCCAGCAGTACTCCTGGGGTGGCTGAAGCTTTCTTT	CASSTPGVAEAFF
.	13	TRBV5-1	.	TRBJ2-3	TGCGCCAGCAGCCCGCCCGGTGCGGATACGCAGTATTTT	CASSPPGADTQYF
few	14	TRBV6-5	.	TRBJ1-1	TGTGCCAGCAGCTTCGGACGGTTGAACACTGAAGCTTTCTTT	CASSFGRLNTEAFF
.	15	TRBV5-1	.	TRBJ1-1	TGCGCCAGCAGCCGCGGACAGACAATATCCACTGAAGCTTTCTTT	CASSRGQTISTEAFF
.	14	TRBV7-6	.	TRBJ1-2	TGTGCCAGCAGCTTATCTCCGGGCGGCTATGGCTACACCTTC	CASSLSPGGYGYTF
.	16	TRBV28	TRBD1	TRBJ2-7	TGTGCCAGCACCTCCTTGTGGCAGGGGGTTGTCTACGAGCAGTACTTC	CASTSLWQGVVYEQYF
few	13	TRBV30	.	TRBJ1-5	TGTGCCTGGAGTGAAGATGGGCTGCAGCCCCAGCATTTT	CAWSEDGLQPQHF
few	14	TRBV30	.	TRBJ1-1	TGTGCCTGGAGCCCCAACAGGGATCGTACTGAAGCTTTCTTT	CAWSPNRDRTEAFF
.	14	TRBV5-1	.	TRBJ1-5	TGCGCCAGCAGCTTGAGGCTGGAGGATCAGCCCCAGCATTTT	CASSLRLEDQPQHF
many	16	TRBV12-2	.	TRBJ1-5	TGTGCAAGTCGCTTAGCGCTTTGGGGAAGCAATCAGCCCCAGCATTTT	CASRLALWGSNQPQHF
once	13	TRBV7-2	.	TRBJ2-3	TGTGCCAGCAGCTTAGCGGTCCGGGTAACGCAGTATTTT	CASSLAVRVTQYF
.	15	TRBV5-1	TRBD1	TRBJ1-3	TGCGCCAGCAGCTTACAGGGGGCTCTAGGAAACACCATATATTTT	CASSLQGALGNTIYF